What follows are 15 T cell receptor beta chains derived from one specimen sequenced in a study of T cell clones after liver transplantation. Generated by immunoSEQ multiplex PCR, the TCRdb table keeps only in-frame clones and is missing some. The sample gives roughly 8,100 clones, 75% to 90% of which show up once; 41% is in the top ten. Sequencing used CD8+ T cells from blood, obtained before liver transplant. The receptor set was obtained from a human donor who received a liver transplant.

This chain connects TRBV6-6 to TRBJ1-4, with D tentatively TRBD1 (6 bases). This CDR3 comprises 16 residues. CDR1 is MNHNY, CDR2 SVGAGI, per germline (reference sequence). Trimming left V 6 bases short and J 8 bases short, with 22 bases between. CDR3 in amino acids: CASRIRPGQGLEKLFF. In nucleotides, the CDR3 is TGTGCCAGCAGAATCCGACCTGGGCAGGGGCTGGAAAAACTGTTTTTT.

The V gene is TRBV28, the J gene TRBJ1-5; the D gene is possibly TRBD1 (6 bases). The CDR3 runs 13 residues. The ends were cut back, 2 bases at V and 7 bases at J, with 9 bases in the middle. CDR1 and CDR2 (germline): MDHEN, SYDVKM. For the CDR3, the DNA is TGTGCCAGCAGTTTAAGGGGGGGCCAGCCCCAGCATTTT. Its protein product is CASSLRGGQPQHF.

By proportion, this clone is medium-sized. This chain joins TRBV4-1 and TRBJ2-7; D remains ambiguous. Germline V gene data show CDR1 as MGHRA and CDR2 as YSYEKL. The CDR3 covers 14 residues. V was trimmed by 0 bases and J by 3 bases, leaving 9 bases between them. The CDR3 spells CASSQEGRNYEQYF. CDR3 in DNA: TGCGCCAGCAGCCAAGAAGGCAGGAACTACGAGCAGTACTTC.

The chain uses TRBV19 and TRBJ1-5, with D tentatively TRBD1 (5 bases). V lost 6 bases to trimming and J lost 0 bases, with 12 bases between them. This CDR3 has 15 amino acids. Germline CDR1 LNHDA, CDR2 SQIVND (reference sequence). CDR3 in DNA: TGTGCCAGTAGGCTTCAGGGCTATAGCAATCAGCCCCAGCATTTT. Translation: CASRLQGYSNQPQHF.

Comment on this clone: The germline gene is not matched at one end of the junction; a read error may be the cause. The CDR3 protein is CSARDGRVAVF. The CDR3 region has the DNA TGCAGTGCTAGAGATGGCCGGGTGGCGGTCTTC. V and J are TRBV20-1 and TRBJ2-1, with D hard to call. CDR1 and CDR2 (germline): DFQATT, SNEGSKA (reference sequence). CDR3 length: 11 amino acids.

The chain combines TRBV7-2 with TRBJ2-1; D gene ambiguous. The V and J ends lost 1 base and 0 bases respectively, with 7 bases between them. This CDR3 has 15 residues. CDR1 is SGHTA, CDR2 FQGNSA, per germline. CDR3 amino acids: CASSLGPSSYNEQFF. The CDR3 bases are TGTGCCAGCAGCTTAGGCCCGAGCTCCTACAATGAGCAGTTCTTC.

The V and J genes are TRBV27 and TRBJ1-6; D call uncertain. CDR3 size: 13 residues. The V end lost 0 bases, the J end lost 10 bases, and 7 bases lay between the germline ends. CDR1 is MNHEY, CDR2 SMNVEV, per germline (reference sequence). The CDR3 sequence is CASSLSSGSPLHF. In nucleotides, the CDR3 is TGTGCCAGCAGTTTATCATCAGGATCACCCCTCCACTTT.

This chain joins TRBV11-2 and TRBJ1-1; TRBD1 matches 8 bases. The CDR3 covers 13 residues. The J segment lost 6 bases and the V segment lost 5 bases, leaving 5 bases of the junction unmatched. The germline CDR1 and CDR2 sequences are SGHAT and FQNNGV. This CDR3 reads CASSHLQGAEAFF. CDR3 nucleotides: TGTGCCAGCAGCCATCTACAGGGGGCTGAAGCTTTCTTT. Complete variable domain (other parts from reference TRBV11-2 and TRBJ1-1): EAGVAQSPRYKIIEKRQSVAFWCNPISGHATLYWYQQILGQGPKLLIQFQNNGVVDDSQLPKDRFSAERLKGVDSTLKIQPAKLEDSAVYLCASSHLQGAEAFFGQGTRLTVV.

The rearrangement joins TRBV14 to TRBJ2-7; the match to TRBD1 covers 7 bases. The CDR3 is 14 amino acids. Germline lookup yields CDR1 SGHDN and CDR2 FVKESK. Germline trimming cut 2 bases from V and 3 bases from J; bases unmatched to any gene: 4. CDR3 residues: CASSQRDSHYEQYF. Here the CDR3 DNA reads TGTGCCAGCAGCCAAAGGGACAGCCACTACGAGCAGTACTTC. The complete variable domain, with remaining parts taken from reference TRBV14 and TRBJ2-7, reads EAGVTQFPSHSVIEKGQTVTLRCDPISGHDNLYWYRRVMGKEIKFLLHFVKESKQDESGMPNNRFLAERTGGTYSTLKVQPAELEDSGVYFCASSQRDSHYEQYFGPGTRLTVT.

The V and J genes are TRBV29-1 and TRBJ2-1, with 10 bases lining up with TRBD2. Germline-derived CDR1 and CDR2 are SQVTM and ANQGSEA. The V and J ends lost 1 base and 7 bases, in that order; junction bases with no gene match: 7. The CDR3 is 15 residues long. CDR3 nucleotides: TGCAGCGTTGAAGGGCTAGCGGGGGTCGGTAATGAGCAGTTCTTC. Its translation is CSVEGLAGVGNEQFF.

The chain couples TRBV5-4 to TRBJ2-7, with D tentatively TRBD2 (6 bases). In germline, CDR1 is SGHNT, CDR2 YYREEE (reference sequence). The CDR3 has 13 amino acids. Deletions cut 1 base from V and 5 bases from J, with 10 bases between. The CDR3: CASSLTGLDEQYF. The CDR3 coding sequence is TGTGCCAGCAGCTTGACGGGACTTGACGAGCAGTACTTC.

By sample share, this clone is medium-sized. This chain joins TRBV19 and TRBJ2-7; the D gene is possibly TRBD2 (5 bases). This CDR3 contains 14 residues. The V end was cut by 5 bases, the J end by 5 bases, with 16 bases between. In germline, CDR1 is LNHDA, CDR2 SQIVND (reference sequence). CDR3 bases: TGTGCCAGTAGTGCGGGCCTGGGCAGCCACGAGCAGTACTTC. This sequence encodes CASSAGLGSHEQYF.

The genes are TRBV5-1 and TRBJ1-2; TRBD1 matches 9 bases. The CDR3 loop spans 18 amino acids. CDR1 and CDR2 (germline): SGHRS, YFSETQ. J lost 3 bases, V lost 3 bases, and 15 bases had no gene match. This CDR3 reads CASSWGPGEDRGDYGYTF. In DNA, the CDR3 is TGCGCCAGCAGCTGGGGACCTGGCGAGGACAGGGGCGACTATGGCTACACCTTC.

The chain joins TRBV29-1 to TRBJ2-2; D might be TRBD1 (5 bases). V lost 5 bases and J lost 5, with 9 bases in between. The CDR3 is made up of 12 amino acids. Germline V gene data show CDR1 as SQVTM and CDR2 as ANQGSEA. The CDR3 region has the DNA TGCAGCGTTCGTTGGACAACCGGGGAGCTGTTTTTT. This codes for CSVRWTTGELFF.

The V and J genes are TRBV28 and TRBJ2-7, with 11 bases fitting TRBD1. The V segment lost 4 bases and the J segment 4 bases; nucleotides outside the gene matches: 6. Looked up from germline, CDR1 is MDHEN and CDR2 is SYDVKM. The CDR3 loop spans 15 amino acids. CDR3 in amino acids: CASSWGDRGEYEQYF. The CDR3 coding sequence is TGTGCCAGCAGTTGGGGGGACAGGGGGGAGTACGAGCAGTACTTC.